Reported below is one T cell receptor (beta chain). The record originates from a study of blood T cell repertoires in COVID-19. For the study at large: Both acute and convalescent COVID-19 samples were obtained from the United States, Italy and Spain.

Sequenced by immunoSEQ multiplex PCR; TCRdb stores in-frame clones only, minus some. Among 150,000 to 200,000 clones listed, roughly four fifths were seen once. V shed 3 bases and J shed 5 bases, with 8 bases lying between them. Germline-derived CDR1 and CDR2 are SNHLY and FYNNEI. This CDR3 is 13 amino acids long. The receptor was derived from a human donor with acute or convalescent COVID-19. The donor label of this sample is uncertain. The sample consisted of peripheral blood. This chain links TRBV2 with TRBJ2-1, with D possibly matching TRBD1 (5 bases). In DNA, the CDR3 is TGTGCCAGCAGTGACAGGGTCCACAATGAGCAGTTCTTC. Protein product: CASSDRVHNEQFF.